This T cell receptor (beta chain) originates from a study of cytomegalovirus exposure and HLA in healthy donors. Study results and caveats: Analysis was carried out at a later point, and it linked a missense DCLRE1C variant to TCR beta V- and J-gene trimming. Some V segments, TRBV6-2 and TRBV6-3 among them, were indistinguishable and were therefore excluded. A list of around 150 TCR beta chains associated with cytomegalovirus was given.

Despite likely unrecorded immune exposures, the donors were nominally healthy at the time of sampling. This CDR3 has 14 amino acids. Trimming took 0 bases from V and 4 from J; bases not matched to a gene: 2. Germline lookup yields CDR1 SGHRS and CDR2 YFSETQ. Turning to this clone: Antigen: not known. The identical CDR3 is also encoded by other nucleotide sequences in the sample.

It was with 60 Vbeta and 13 Jbeta primers that the PCR ran. Assay used: immunoSEQ multiplex PCR; TCRdb lists only in-frame clones, some missing. The sample includes 150,000 to 200,000 clones, about 75% of them seen just once. The sequence derives from a man younger than 30 in good health and CMV-seropositive. Sequencing used PBMCs. V and J are TRBV5-1 and TRBJ2-3; 7 bases map to TRBD1. Written as DNA, the CDR3 is TGCGCCAGCAGCTTGGACAGGGGACCAGATACGCAGTATTTT. Encoded protein: CASSLDRGPDTQYF.